Described below is a single T cell receptor beta chain sequence and its context. This table comes from immunoSEQ multiplex PCR, and its TCRdb copy is limited to in-frame clones, with some not included. The sample holds tens of thousands of clones. The data belong to a study of Tregs in tolerant kidney transplant recipients. Sequences were derived from CD4+ T cells from blood, sampled before the transplant. The receptor was isolated from a human donor who received a combined kidney and bone marrow transplant.

The CDR3 protein is CASSPQGTDTQYF. The CDR3 DNA, read in part, is TGCGCCAGCAGCCCCCAGGGGACAGATACG. The chain combines TRBV5-1 with TRBJ2-3, with D possibly matching TRBD1 (6 bases). The read comes to an end 3 residues before the CDR3 does, leaving the germline J gene to fill in the end. Trimming stripped 4 bases from V and 3 bases from J, with 9 bases between. The CDR3 runs 13 residues. From germline, CDR1 is SGHRS and CDR2 YFSETQ.